Given below is one T cell receptor beta chain in context. It was with random hexamers that about 0.45 to 1 ug RNA was reverse transcribed. TCRdb independently ran MiXCR on the immunoSEQ multiplex PCR reads; one entry per CDR3 protein. The table includes a few hundred thousand distinct CDR3 sequences, 89% detected once. V lost 3 bases to trimming and J lost 9 bases, with 15 bases between them. This CDR3 is 13 amino acids long. Germline assignment: CDR1 DFQATT and CDR2 SNEGSKA (reference sequence). This specimen belongs to a study of CD8 T cells in Susac syndrome. The authors sequenced TCR beta from blood CD8+ and CD4+ T cells. The multiple sclerosis controls were treatment-naive patients, and their relapsing-remitting disease was stable or active. TEMRA cells were enriched by FACS, and CD4+ and CD8+ T cells were negatively isolated.

This chain connects TRBV20-1 to TRBJ2-1; possibly TRBD1 for D (5 bases). What was sequenced was CD8+ T cells from PBMCs. The TCR comes from a human donor with multiple sclerosis. CDR3 region: CSARERGRFEQFF. The DNA of the CDR3 is TGCAGTGCTAGGGAAAGGGGAAGGTTTGAGCAGTTCTTC.